This is a list of T cell receptor beta chains from one sample in a study of blood T cells in healthy people across ages. In TCRdb, the 5' RACE reads were re-called with MiXCR into one record per CDR3 protein. The table shows around 800,000 distinct CDR3 sequences, with 25% to 30% occurring only once. This sample also appeared in a second study, on T cells of mothers and their children.

Sequences were obtained from blood. Source of these receptors: a boy younger than 18 in good health. The conserved cysteine and the conserved F or W are not part of the CDR3 here. Each record gives: J gene, V gene, D gene, CDR3 protein. The D gene is left open where the match is weak.

>TRBJ2-6|TRBV15|-
ATRPPQGRYVAGANVLT
>TRBJ1-5|TRBV28|TRBD1
ASTLGQGRQPQH
>TRBJ1-1|TRBV4-1|-
ASGSGIGTEAF
>TRBJ1-2|TRBV15|-
ATSIQGRGYT
>TRBJ1-1|TRBV4-1|-
ASSQDWTLGTEAF
>TRBJ1-5|TRBV7-9|-
ASSLDRFQGNSNQPQH
>TRBJ2-3|TRBV7-2|-
ASSLEPSSGTDTQY
>TRBJ2-1|TRBV14|TRBD2
ASSRTGGPGEQF
>TRBJ2-5|TRBV6-6|TRBD2
ASSYSMTSGRETQY
>TRBJ1-2|TRBV7-2|-
ASSLSPTGINYGYT
>TRBJ1-2|TRBV18|-
ASSSTGTVYGYT
>TRBJ1-1|TRBV12-3/TRBV12-4|TRBD1
ASSPGQGEMNTEAF
>TRBJ2-2|TRBV25-1|-
ASSDPGHTTGELF
>TRBJ1-4|TRBV7-9|-
ASSLAGTYNEKLF
>TRBJ2-5|TRBV6-6|-
ASSYSVWGLGETQY
>TRBJ2-7|TRBV7-9|-
ASSPRTKPYEQY
>TRBJ2-5|TRBV10-3|TRBD2
AISEGGGAEKTQY
>TRBJ2-7|TRBV7-2|-
ASSLIIVGPPDEQY
>TRBJ1-6|TRBV10-3|-
AISEIGGDNSPLH
>TRBJ2-1|TRBV5-1|TRBD2
ASSQTSGIYNEQF
>TRBJ2-5|TRBV7-9|-
ASSLLLGYQETQY
>TRBJ1-2|TRBV2|-
ASSGENGMRGYT
>TRBJ2-7|TRBV3-1|TRBD1
ASSPSGQGHEQY